This TCR beta chain was captured in a study of T cells after posttransplantation cyclophosphamide. Controls had myeloablative marrow grafts with methotrexate and calcineurin inhibitor, sampled at 1 year. Some clones are missing from TCRdb's copy, which holds only in-frame ones; the method was immunoSEQ multiplex PCR. The top ten clones hold less than 2% of a sample with 20,000 or so clones, 80% to 90% of them seen once. Note on this clone: The target antigen is unknown.

The germline gives CDR1 LNHDA, CDR2 SQIVND (reference sequence). V was trimmed by 6 bases and J by 2 bases, leaving 12 bases between them. This CDR3 is built from 14 residues. Study results and limitations: Later blood repertoires were often dominated by clones from the donor CD8+ memory compartment. Recipient CMV seropositivity and CMV reactivation strongly tracked TRB clonality. Skin or GI-infiltrating T cells shared few TRB sequences with blood.

The source material was PBMCs, sampled 359 days after allogeneic stem cell transplant with calcineurin inhibitor and methotrexate. The rearrangement links TRBV19 to TRBJ2-3; possibly TRBD1 for D (6 bases). The clonotype comes from a female patient in her 30s who received an allogeneic stem cell transplant from an unrelated donor, was CMV-positive, and had acute and chronic GVHD. Some T cells may possibly be graft donor cells. CDR3 sequence reads: CASSGPGDTDTQYF. Here the CDR3 DNA reads TGTGCCAGTAGCGGGCCAGGGGACACAGATACGCAGTATTTT. Full variable domain (rest looked up from reference TRBV19 and TRBJ2-3): DGGITQSPKYLFRKEGQNVTLSCEQNLNHDAMYWYRQDPGQGLRLIYYSQIVNDFQKGDIAEGYSVSREKKESFPLTVTSAQKNPTAFYLCASSGPGDTDTQYFGPGTRLTVL.